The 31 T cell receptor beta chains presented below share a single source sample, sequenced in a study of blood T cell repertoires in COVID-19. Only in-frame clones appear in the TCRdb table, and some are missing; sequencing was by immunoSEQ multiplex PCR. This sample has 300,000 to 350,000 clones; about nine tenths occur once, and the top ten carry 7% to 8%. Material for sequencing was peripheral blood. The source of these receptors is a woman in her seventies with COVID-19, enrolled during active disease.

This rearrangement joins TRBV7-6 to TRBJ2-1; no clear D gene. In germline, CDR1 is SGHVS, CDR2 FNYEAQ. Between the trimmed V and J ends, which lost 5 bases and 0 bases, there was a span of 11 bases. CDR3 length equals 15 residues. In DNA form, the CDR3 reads TGTGCCAGCAGCCAAGCTATAAACTCCTACAATGAGCAGTTCTTC. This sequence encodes CASSQAINSYNEQFF.

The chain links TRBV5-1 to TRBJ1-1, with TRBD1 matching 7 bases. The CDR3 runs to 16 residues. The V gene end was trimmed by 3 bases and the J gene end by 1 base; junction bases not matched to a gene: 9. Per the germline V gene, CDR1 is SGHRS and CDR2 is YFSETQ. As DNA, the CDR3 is TGCGCCAGCAGCTGGGACCGACAGGGAGGGAACACTGAAGCTTTCTTT. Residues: CASSWDRQGGNTEAFF.

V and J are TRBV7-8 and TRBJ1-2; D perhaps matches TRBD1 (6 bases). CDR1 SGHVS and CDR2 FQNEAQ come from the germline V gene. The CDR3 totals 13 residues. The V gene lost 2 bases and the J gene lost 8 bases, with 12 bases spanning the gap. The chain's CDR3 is CASSLTDRGGYTF. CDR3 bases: TGTGCCAGCAGCTTAACGGACAGAGGGGGCTACACCTTC.

In DNA, the CDR3 is TGTGCCAGCAGGATGACAGGGAATTATGGCTACACCTTC. It specifies CASRMTGNYGYTF. The gene calls are TRBV4-2 and TRBJ1-2, with TRBD1 identical over 7 bases. This CDR3 is built from 13 residues. CDR1 is LGHNA, CDR2 YNFKEQ, per germline. Trimming cost V 6 bases and J 5 bases; bases outside gene matches: 6.

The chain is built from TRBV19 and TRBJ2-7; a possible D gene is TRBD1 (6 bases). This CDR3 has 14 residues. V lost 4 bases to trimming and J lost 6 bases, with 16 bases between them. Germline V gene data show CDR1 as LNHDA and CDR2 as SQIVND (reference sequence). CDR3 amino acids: CASSTTTGSLEQYF. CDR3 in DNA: TGTGCCAGTAGTACAACAACAGGGTCCCTCGAGCAGTACTTC.

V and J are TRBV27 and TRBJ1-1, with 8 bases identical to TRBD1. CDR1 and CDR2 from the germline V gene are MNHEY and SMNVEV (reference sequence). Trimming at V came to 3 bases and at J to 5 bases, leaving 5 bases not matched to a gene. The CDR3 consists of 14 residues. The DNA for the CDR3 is TGTGCCAGCAGTTTTCAGGGGGCGAAGACTGAAGCTTTCTTT. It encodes CASSFQGAKTEAFF.

The CDR3, as DNA: TGCAGCGTGGGACAGGTTTTCTACGAGCAGTACTTC. Its protein product is CSVGQVFYEQYF. The V gene is TRBV29-1, the J gene TRBJ2-7; 8 bases are shared with TRBD1. The CDR3 extends over 12 amino acids. With V trimmed by 6 bases and J by 3 bases, 4 bases remained unmatched. The V gene's germline CDR1 is SQVTM and CDR2 ANQGSEA.

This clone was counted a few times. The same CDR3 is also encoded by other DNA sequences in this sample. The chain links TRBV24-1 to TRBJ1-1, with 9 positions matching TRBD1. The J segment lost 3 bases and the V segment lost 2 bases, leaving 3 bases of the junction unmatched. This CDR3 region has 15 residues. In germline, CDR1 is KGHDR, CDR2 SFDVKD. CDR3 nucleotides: TGTGCCACCAGTGATTCCAGACAGGGGGACACTGAAGCTTTCTTT. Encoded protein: CATSDSRQGDTEAFF.

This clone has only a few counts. The CDR3 here is CASSQVWARDGNTIYF. CDR3 bases: TGCGCCAGCAGCCAAGTGTGGGCCAGGGATGGAAACACCATATATTTT. The genes are TRBV4-1 and TRBJ1-3; the D gene is possibly TRBD1 (5 bases). The CDR3 length is 16 residues. The germline CDR1 and CDR2 sequences are MGHRA and YSYEKL. V gave up 1 base and J gave up 3 bases, with 13 bases separating them.

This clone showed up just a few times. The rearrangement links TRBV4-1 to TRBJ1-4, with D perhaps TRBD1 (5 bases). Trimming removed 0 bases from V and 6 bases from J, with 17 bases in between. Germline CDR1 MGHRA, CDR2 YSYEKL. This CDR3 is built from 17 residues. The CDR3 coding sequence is TGCGCCAGCAGCCAAGATCCGGGGGTAGGGAATTATGAAAAACTGTTTTTT. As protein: CASSQDPGVGNYEKLFF.

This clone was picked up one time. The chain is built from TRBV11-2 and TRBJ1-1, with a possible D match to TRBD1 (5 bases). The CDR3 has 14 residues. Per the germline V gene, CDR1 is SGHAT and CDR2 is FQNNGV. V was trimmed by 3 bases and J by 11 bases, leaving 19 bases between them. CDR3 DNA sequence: TGTGCCAGCAGCTTCCCCGGGGCCGGGGGTGGCGCTTTCTTT. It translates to CASSFPGAGGGAFF.

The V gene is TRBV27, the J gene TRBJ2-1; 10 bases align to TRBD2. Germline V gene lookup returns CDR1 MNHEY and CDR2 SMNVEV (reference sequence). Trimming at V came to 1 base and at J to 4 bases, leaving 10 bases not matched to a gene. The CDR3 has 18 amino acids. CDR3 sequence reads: CASSLFSGGIKLYNEQFF. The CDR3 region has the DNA TGTGCCAGCAGTTTATTTAGCGGGGGGATTAAACTTTACAATGAGCAGTTCTTC.

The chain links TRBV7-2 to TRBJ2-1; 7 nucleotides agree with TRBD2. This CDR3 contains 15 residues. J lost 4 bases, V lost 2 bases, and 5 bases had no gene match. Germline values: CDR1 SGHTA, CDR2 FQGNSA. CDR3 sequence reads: CASSLLGGEYNEQFF. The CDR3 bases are TGTGCCAGCAGCTTATTGGGGGGGGAGTACAATGAGCAGTTCTTC. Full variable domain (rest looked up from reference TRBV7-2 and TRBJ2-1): GAGVSQSPSNKVTEKGKDVELRCDPISGHTALYWYRQSLGQGLEFLIYFQGNSAPDKSGLPSDRFSAERTGGSVSTLTIQRTQQEDSAVYLCASSLLGGEYNEQFFGPGTRLTVL.

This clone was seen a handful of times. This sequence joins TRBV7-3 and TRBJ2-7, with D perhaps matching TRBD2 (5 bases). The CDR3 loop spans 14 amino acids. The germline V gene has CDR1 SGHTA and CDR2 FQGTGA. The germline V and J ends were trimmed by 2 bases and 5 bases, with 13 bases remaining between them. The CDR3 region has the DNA TGTGCCAGCAGCTTACGGGGTCCCTTTGACGAGCAGTACTTC. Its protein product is CASSLRGPFDEQYF.

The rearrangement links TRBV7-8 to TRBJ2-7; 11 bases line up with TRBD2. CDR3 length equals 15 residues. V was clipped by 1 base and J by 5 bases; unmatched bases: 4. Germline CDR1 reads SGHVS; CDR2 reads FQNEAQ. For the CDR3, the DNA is TGTGCCAGCAGCTTAGGGGCTAGCGGGGGGAACGAGCAGTACTTC. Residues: CASSLGASGGNEQYF.

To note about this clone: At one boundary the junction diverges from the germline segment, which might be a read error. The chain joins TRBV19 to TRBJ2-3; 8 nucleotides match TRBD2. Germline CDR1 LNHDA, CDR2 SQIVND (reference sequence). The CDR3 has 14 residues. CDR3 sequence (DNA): TGTGCCAGTAGAATAGCGGGGAGCACAGATACGCAGTATTTT. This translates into CASRIAGSTDTQYF.

This CDR3 reads CASSQVRVKNYGYTF. The CDR3 DNA reads as TGCGCCAGCAGCCAAGTCAGGGTAAAGAACTATGGCTACACCTTC. V is TRBV4-1 and J is TRBJ1-2, with D possibly TRBD1 on 5 matching bases. The CDR3 loop spans 15 amino acids. V lost 1 base and J lost 2, with 11 bases in between. Germline loops: CDR1 MGHRA, CDR2 YSYEKL.

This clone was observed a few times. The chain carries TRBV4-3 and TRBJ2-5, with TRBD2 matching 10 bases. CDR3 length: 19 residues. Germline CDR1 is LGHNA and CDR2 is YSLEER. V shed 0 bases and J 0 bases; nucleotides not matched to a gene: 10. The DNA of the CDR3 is TGCGCCAGCAGCCAAGATTGTGTAAGTAGCGGGGGGTACCAAGAGACCCAGTACTTC. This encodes CASSQDCVSSGGYQETQYF.

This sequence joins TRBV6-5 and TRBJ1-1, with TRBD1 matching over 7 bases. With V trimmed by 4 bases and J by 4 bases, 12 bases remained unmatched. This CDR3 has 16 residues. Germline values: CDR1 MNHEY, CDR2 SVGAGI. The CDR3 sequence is CASSFRQGRYGTEAFF. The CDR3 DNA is TGTGCCAGCAGTTTCAGACAGGGACGGTATGGCACTGAAGCTTTCTTT.

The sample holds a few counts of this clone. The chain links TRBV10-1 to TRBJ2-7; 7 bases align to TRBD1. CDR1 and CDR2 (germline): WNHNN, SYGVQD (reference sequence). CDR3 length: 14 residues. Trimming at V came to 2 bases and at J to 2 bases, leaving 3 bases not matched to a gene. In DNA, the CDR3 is TGCGCCAGCAGTGAGGGGACAGCGACCTACGAGCAGTACTTC. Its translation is CASSEGTATYEQYF.

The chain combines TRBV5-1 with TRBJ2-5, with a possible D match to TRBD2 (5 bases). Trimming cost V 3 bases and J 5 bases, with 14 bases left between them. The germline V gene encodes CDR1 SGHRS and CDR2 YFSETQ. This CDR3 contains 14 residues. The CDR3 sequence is CASSSSTSLETQYF. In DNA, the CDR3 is TGCGCCAGCAGCTCCTCTACTAGTTTGGAGACCCAGTACTTC.

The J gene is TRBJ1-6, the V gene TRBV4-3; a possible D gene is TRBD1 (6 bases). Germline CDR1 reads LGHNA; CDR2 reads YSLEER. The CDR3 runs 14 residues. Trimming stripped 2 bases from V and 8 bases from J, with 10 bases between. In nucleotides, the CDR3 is TGCGCCAGCAGCCAAAGGGGGGGGGATTCACCCCTCCACTTT. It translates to CASSQRGGDSPLHF.

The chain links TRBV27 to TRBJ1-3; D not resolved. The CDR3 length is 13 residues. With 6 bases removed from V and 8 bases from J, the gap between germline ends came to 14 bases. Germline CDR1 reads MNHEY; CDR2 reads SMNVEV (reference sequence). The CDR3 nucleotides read TGTGCCAGCAGCCCAAGTCCGCGGCACACCATATATTTT. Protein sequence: CASSPSPRHTIYF.

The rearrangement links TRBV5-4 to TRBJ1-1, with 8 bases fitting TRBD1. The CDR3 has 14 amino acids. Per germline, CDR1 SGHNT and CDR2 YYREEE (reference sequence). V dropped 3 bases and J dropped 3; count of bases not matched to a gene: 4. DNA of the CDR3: TGTGCCAGCAGCTCGAACAGGGGGGACACTGAAGCTTTCTTT. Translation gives CASSSNRGDTEAFF.

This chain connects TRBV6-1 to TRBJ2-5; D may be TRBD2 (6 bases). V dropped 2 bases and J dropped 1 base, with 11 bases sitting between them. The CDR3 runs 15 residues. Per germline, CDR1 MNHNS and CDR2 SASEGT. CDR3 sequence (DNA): TGTGCCAGCAGTGAAATAGGCGGGACCCAAGAGACCCAGTACTTC. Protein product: CASSEIGGTQETQYF.

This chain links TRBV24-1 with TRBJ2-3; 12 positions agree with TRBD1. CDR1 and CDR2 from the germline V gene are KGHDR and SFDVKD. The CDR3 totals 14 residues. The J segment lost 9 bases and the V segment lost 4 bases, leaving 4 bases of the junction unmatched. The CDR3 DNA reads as TGTGCCACCAGTGAGGGACAGGGGGCTGGCACGCAGTATTTT. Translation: CATSEGQGAGTQYF.

The CDR3 loop is CASSLDESSYNEQFF. The CDR3 DNA follows: TGCGCCAGCAGCTTGGATGAGAGCTCCTACAATGAGCAGTTCTTC. This chain joins TRBV5-1 and TRBJ2-1; D not certain. Germline lookup yields CDR1 SGHRS and CDR2 YFSETQ. V was trimmed by 0 bases and J by 0 bases, leaving 7 bases between them. The CDR3 totals 15 residues.

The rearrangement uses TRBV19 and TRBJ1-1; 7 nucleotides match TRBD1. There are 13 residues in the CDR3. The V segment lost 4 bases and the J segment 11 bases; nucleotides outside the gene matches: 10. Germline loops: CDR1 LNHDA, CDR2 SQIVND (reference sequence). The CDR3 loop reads CASSKPTGREAFF. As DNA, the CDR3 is TGTGCCAGTAGTAAACCGACAGGGCGCGAGGCTTTCTTT. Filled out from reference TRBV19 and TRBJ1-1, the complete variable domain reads DGGITQSPKYLFRKEGQNVTLSCEQNLNHDAMYWYRQDPGQGLRLIYYSQIVNDFQKGDIAEGYSVSREKKESFPLTVTSAQKNPTAFYLCASSKPTGREAFFGQGTRLTVV.

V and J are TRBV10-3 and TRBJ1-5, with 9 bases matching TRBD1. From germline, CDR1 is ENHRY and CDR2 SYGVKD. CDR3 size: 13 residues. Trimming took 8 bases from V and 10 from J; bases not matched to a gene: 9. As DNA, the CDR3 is TGTGCCATCGGGGGGACAGGGAAGGAACCCCAGCATTTT. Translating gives CAIGGTGKEPQHF.

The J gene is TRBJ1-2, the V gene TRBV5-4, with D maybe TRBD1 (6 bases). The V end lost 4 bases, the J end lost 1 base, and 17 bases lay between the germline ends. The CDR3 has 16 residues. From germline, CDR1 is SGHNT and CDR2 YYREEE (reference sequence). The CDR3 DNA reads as TGTGCCAGCAGCCCGGCCTCAGGGGCAGATAACTATGGCTACACCTTC. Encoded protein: CASSPASGADNYGYTF.

The CDR3 protein is CAWSATDGLSYTF. The CDR3, as DNA: TGTGCCTGGAGTGCGACCGACGGACTCAGCTACACCTTC. This chain uses TRBV30 with TRBJ1-2; D unclear. The germline V gene has CDR1 GTSNPN and CDR2 SVGIG (reference sequence). This CDR3 has 13 residues. V lost 1 base and J lost 9, with 15 bases in between.